The 3 T cell receptor beta chains below all came from one sample that was sequenced in a study of T-cell reconstitution after alpha-beta-depleted transplantation in children. Construction of the TCRbeta library involved unique molecular identifiers. From the PCR reads, TCRdb called clonotypes with MiXCR, one entry per CDR3 protein. Of around 800,000 distinct CDR3 sequences listed, around 17% were seen once; the top ten hold around 5.3%. Specimen: PBMCs, mostly from graft donor cells, collected 360 days after TCRalphabeta/CD19-depleted stem cell transplant. These receptors all come from a male patient aged 10-17 years who had a stem cell transplant for acute lymphoblastic leukemia, so the T cells may come from the graft donor.

The chain links TRBV12-3 or TRBV12-4 to TRBJ2-2; TRBD1 is a possible D gene (6 bases). V was shortened by 4 bases and J by 4 bases, with 13 bases between the two germline ends. The CDR3 has 15 amino acids. The CDR3 DNA is TGTGCCAGCAGTTCCTCGGACAGCCCCACCGGGGAGCTGTTTTTT. This codes for CASSSSDSPTGELFF.

This clonotype was detected only a few times. The chain recombines TRBV28 with TRBJ1-5; possible D gene TRBD1, 5 bases. V dropped 6 bases and J dropped 9 bases, with 18 bases sitting between them. The CDR3 loop spans 14 amino acids. CDR1 MDHEN and CDR2 SYDVKM come from the germline V gene. This CDR3 is CASRAGTHLGPQHF. In nucleotides, the CDR3 is TGTGCCAGCAGAGCGGGGACTCATTTAGGGCCCCAGCATTTT.

This clonotype was seen a few times. The V call is TRBV7-8, the J call TRBJ1-1; the match to TRBD1 covers 8 bases. Germline V gene lookup returns CDR1 SGHVS and CDR2 FQNEAQ. The trim removed 2 bases at V and 4 bases at J, leaving 9 bases unmatched. The CDR3 loop spans 16 amino acids. The CDR3 DNA sequence: TGTGCCAGCAGCTTAACCCAGGGGGCTGCTGGCACTGAAGCTTTCTTT. Translating gives CASSLTQGAAGTEAFF.